This T cell receptor beta chain was profiled in a study of OX40 agonist ivuxolimab in advanced cancers. Overall study context: Subjects had a mean age of approximately 60 years, with a range of roughly 20 to 79; more than 70% were male. Prior anti-PD-1, anti-PD-L1 or anti-CTLA-4 therapy did not bar entry, and more than 35% had some. Study-wide results and caveats: Partly responding patients at 0.1-3.0 mg/kg showed some of the smallest clonal expansion.

A word on this clone: Its target is not known.

Germline lookup yields CDR1 LNHDA and CDR2 SQIVND (reference sequence). V lost 3 bases and J lost 5; bases outside the gene matches: 3. The CDR3 spans 14 residues. Assay: immunoSEQ multiplex PCR; the TCRdb copy retains only in-frame clones and omits some. Of roughly 68,000 clones listed, around 89% were seen once; the top ten hold 13% to 15%. Patients were ineligible given autoimmune disease history or systemic immunosuppression. V usage is TRBV19 and J usage is TRBJ2-3; 9 nucleotides align to TRBD2. The sequencing used CD4+ or CD8+ T cells sorted from blood, collected in a trial of the OX40 agonist ivuxolimab. The source of this sequence is an adult with an advanced solid tumor such as melanoma, head and neck, liver or kidney cancer. The CDR3 reads CASSILAGLDTQYF. CDR3 sequence (DNA): TGTGCCAGTAGTATCCTAGCGGGATTAGATACGCAGTATTTT.